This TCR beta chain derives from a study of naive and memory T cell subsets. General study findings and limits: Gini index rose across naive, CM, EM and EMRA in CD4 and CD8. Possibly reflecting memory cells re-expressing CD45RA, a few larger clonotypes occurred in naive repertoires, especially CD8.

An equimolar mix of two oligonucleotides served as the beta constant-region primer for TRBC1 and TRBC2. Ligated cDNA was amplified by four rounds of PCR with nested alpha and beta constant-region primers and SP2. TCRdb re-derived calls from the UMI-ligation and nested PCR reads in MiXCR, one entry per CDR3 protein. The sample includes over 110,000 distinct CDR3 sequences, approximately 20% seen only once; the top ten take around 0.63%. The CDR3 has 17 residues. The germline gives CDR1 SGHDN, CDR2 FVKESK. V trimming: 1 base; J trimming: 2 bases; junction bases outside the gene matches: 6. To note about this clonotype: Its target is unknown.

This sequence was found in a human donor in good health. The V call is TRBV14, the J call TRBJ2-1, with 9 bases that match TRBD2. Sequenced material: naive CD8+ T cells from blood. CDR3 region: CASSQGTSGPPYNEQFF. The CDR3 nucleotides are TGTGCCAGCAGCCAAGGAACTAGCGGGCCTCCCTACAATGAGCAGTTCTTC.